Each of the 30 T cell receptor beta chains below was sequenced from the same sample in a study of technical replicates of blood from a handful of donors. Some clones are missing from TCRdb's copy, which holds only in-frame ones; the method was immunoSEQ multiplex PCR. The sample lists 75,000 to 95,000 clones, 95% occurring once. Sample: T cells isolated from PBMCs. The receptors stem from a human donor in good health.

The chain recombines TRBV23-1 with TRBJ2-3, with a tentative D call TRBD1 (6 bases). Being an ORF, TRBV23-1 has a function that is uncertain. V was clipped by 2 bases and J by 2 bases, with 11 bases between them. The CDR3 sequence is 15 residues long. CDR3 loop: CASSQGQRDTDTQYF. In DNA, the CDR3 is TGCGCCAGCAGTCAAGGACAGCGAGACACAGATACGCAGTATTTT.

J is TRBJ2-7 and V is TRBV13, with TRBD1 matching 11 bases. J lost 5 bases, V lost 5 bases, and 5 bases had no gene match. CDR1 is PRHDT and CDR2 is FYEKMQ in the germline V gene (reference sequence). The CDR3 totals 14 residues. DNA for the CDR3: TGTGCCAGCAGCGCCCGGACAGGGGGCCACGAGCAGTACTTC. Translated, it gives CASSARTGGHEQYF.

The chain uses TRBV7-9 and TRBJ1-5; D unclear. Germline CDR1 and CDR2: SEHNR and FQNEAQ (reference sequence). The CDR3 length is 13 residues. The ends were cut back, 5 bases at V and 8 bases at J, with 13 bases in the middle. As DNA, the CDR3 is TGTGCCAGCAGCGCCCGAGATACAGAGCCCCAGCATTTT. This sequence encodes CASSARDTEPQHF. The variable domain in full, completed from reference TRBV7-9 and TRBJ1-5, reads DTGVSQNPRHKITKRGQNVTFRCDPISEHNRLYWYRQTLGQGPEFLTYFQNEAQLEKSRLLSDRFSAERPKGSFSTLEIQRTEQGDSAMYLCASSARDTEPQHFGDGTRLSIL.

The J gene is TRBJ2-1, the V gene TRBV5-1, with TRBD2 matching 7 bases. In germline, CDR1 is SGHRS, CDR2 YFSETQ. The CDR3 runs to 18 residues. Germline trimming cut 0 bases from V and 8 bases from J; bases unmatched to any gene: 17. The chain's CDR3 is CASSLDMASGTTVDEQFF. CDR3 bases: TGCGCCAGCAGCTTGGATATGGCTAGCGGCACGACGGTGGATGAGCAGTTCTTC.

In its sample, this clone was seen once. The chain couples TRBV5-5 to TRBJ2-5; 10 bases are shared with TRBD2. In germline, CDR1 is SGHKS, CDR2 YYEKEE (reference sequence). J lost 4 bases, V lost 0 bases, and 12 bases had no gene match. This CDR3 has 18 amino acids. This CDR3 is CASSLASKTSGWLETQYF. CDR3 nucleotides: TGTGCCAGCAGCTTGGCAAGTAAGACTAGCGGGTGGTTAGAGACCCAGTACTTC.

V usage is TRBV7-9 and J usage is TRBJ2-1; weak D call: TRBD1 (6 bases). This CDR3 contains 13 residues. Germline V gives CDR1 SEHNR, CDR2 FQNEAQ (reference sequence). Trimming left V 11 bases short and J 8 bases short, with 19 bases between. The DNA of the CDR3 is TGTGCCGGCAACAGGGACCTCAACGATGAGCAGTTCTTC. It specifies CAGNRDLNDEQFF.

To note about this clone: An end of the junction differs from the germline gene, which may be a read error. V and J are TRBV14 and TRBJ2-5; 11 positions match TRBD2. Germline CDR1 SGHDN, CDR2 FVKESK. CDR3 length: 13 amino acids. In DNA form, the CDR3 reads TGTGCCAGCAGCCAATGGGGCTCTAGCGGGGGGCACTTC. Its translation: CASSQWGSSGGHF.

The CDR3 reads CASSQGGLAGGQETQYF. In nucleotides, the CDR3 is TGTGCCAGCAGCCAGGGTGGACTAGCGGGAGGGCAAGAGACCCAGTACTTC. The chain employs TRBV4-2 and TRBJ2-5, with 15 bases that match TRBD2. CDR3 length: 17 residues. Germline CDR1 is LGHNA and CDR2 is YNFKEQ. With 3 bases clipped from V and 2 bases from J, the junction kept 4 bases outside the gene matches.

The table lists this clone with a count of one. The V call is TRBV5-4, the J call TRBJ2-3, with D possibly matching TRBD2 (7 bases). The CDR3 is made up of 15 amino acids. Germline assignment: CDR1 SGHNT and CDR2 YYREEE (reference sequence). The germline V and J ends were trimmed by 6 bases and 0 bases, with 14 bases remaining between them. The CDR3 DNA reads as TGTGCCAGCAAAGAGGGGGGGGACAGCACAGATACGCAGTATTTT. Encoded protein: CASKEGGDSTDTQYF.

This clone was recorded only once. The rearrangement uses TRBV30 and TRBJ1-1; 7 bases are a match to TRBD1. The germline gives CDR1 GTSNPN, CDR2 SVGIG (reference sequence). The CDR3 is made up of 13 amino acids. V lost 3 bases, J lost 6 bases, and 7 bases stayed unmatched. As DNA, the CDR3 is TGTGCCTGGAGAATGACAGGGTCAGCTGAAGCTTTCTTT. Its translation: CAWRMTGSAEAFF.

The chain combines TRBV4-1 with TRBJ2-3; TRBD2 is a possible D gene (5 bases). The CDR3 has 14 residues. Germline V gives CDR1 MGHRA, CDR2 YSYEKL. V dropped 0 bases and J dropped 6 bases, with 10 bases sitting between them. The CDR3 DNA reads as TGCGCCAGCAGCCAAGATTGGAGAGGGGATACGCAGTATTTT. This sequence encodes CASSQDWRGDTQYF.

This chain joins TRBV29-1 and TRBJ2-7; 12 bases are shared with TRBD2. The length of the CDR3 is 13 residues. Unmatched junction bases numbered 4, after V lost 6 bases and J lost 4 bases. Germline values: CDR1 SQVTM, CDR2 ANQGSEA. CDR3 DNA sequence: TGCAGCGTGAGACTAGCGGGAGCTTACGAGCAGTACTTC. Amino acids: CSVRLAGAYEQYF.

In its sample, this clone was seen once. The rearrangement joins TRBV10-1 to TRBJ2-3, with 9 bases aligning to TRBD2. Germline loops: CDR1 WNHNN, CDR2 SYGVQD (reference sequence). This CDR3 has 15 residues. Trimming cost V 2 bases and J 9 bases; bases outside gene matches: 9. CDR3 coding DNA: TGCGCCAGCAGTGAGCTTCTTAGCGGGAGTGAGACGCAGTATTTT. Its translation: CASSELLSGSETQYF.

This chain links TRBV5-6 with TRBJ1-1; possible D gene TRBD1, 5 bases. Per germline, CDR1 SGHDT and CDR2 YYEEEE. This CDR3 region has 17 residues. Deletions cut 4 bases from V and 3 bases from J, with 22 bases between. The CDR3 coding sequence is TGTGCCAGCAGCCGTGGGTATCCCAGGGTAAGAGACACTGAAGCTTTCTTT. It yields the protein CASSRGYPRVRDTEAFF. Using reference TRBV5-6 and TRBJ1-1 for the parts outside the CDR3, the full variable domain is DAGVTQSPTHLIKTRGQQVTLRCSPKSGHDTVSWYQQALGQGPQFIFQYYEEEERQRGNFPDRFSGHQFPNYSSELNVNALLLGDSALYLCASSRGYPRVRDTEAFFGQGTRLTVV.

CDR3 DNA: TGTGCCAGCAGCTTAGATCTTTTACTGGGTCAGGGGCTAAACACCGGGGAGCTGTTTTTT. Its protein product is CASSLDLLLGQGLNTGELFF. The rearrangement uses TRBV11-3 and TRBJ2-2; D is perhaps TRBD1 (6 bases). This CDR3 has 20 residues. In germline, CDR1 is SGHNT, CDR2 YENEEA. Trimming removed 0 bases at V and 2 bases at J, with 22 bases between.

The V gene is TRBV6-1, the J gene TRBJ1-1; TRBD1 might be the D (5 bases). The germline V gene has CDR1 MNHNS and CDR2 SASEGT. The CDR3 runs 11 residues. Between the trimmed V and J ends, which lost 7 bases and 9 bases, there was a span of 12 bases. CDR3 protein: CASTGEVKAFF. CDR3 nucleotides: TGTGCCAGCACGGGGGAGGTCAAAGCTTTCTTT.

The J gene is TRBJ2-2, the V gene TRBV6-5; TRBD2 is a possible D gene (6 bases). This CDR3 region has 13 residues. CDR1 MNHEY and CDR2 SVGAGI come from the germline V gene. Trimming left V 2 bases short and J 6 bases short, with 7 bases between. CDR3 loop: CASSYGEAGELFF. The DNA of the CDR3 is TGTGCCAGCAGTTACGGGGAGGCCGGGGAGCTGTTTTTT.

This clone was counted once. The chain joins TRBV6-6 to TRBJ2-5; 7 bases line up with TRBD1. Germline CDR1 is MNHNY and CDR2 is SVGAGI (reference sequence). The CDR3 contains 15 residues. With V trimmed by 6 bases and J by 2 bases, 9 bases remained unmatched. CDR3 region: CASSPRDSLQETQYF. Written as DNA, the CDR3 is TGTGCCAGCAGCCCAAGGGACAGCCTTCAAGAGACCCAGTACTTC.

This rearrangement joins TRBV15 to TRBJ1-1, with D unresolved. The V end lost 0 bases, the J end lost 7 bases, and 6 bases lay between the germline ends. CDR1 is LNHNV, CDR2 YYDKDF, per germline (reference sequence). CDR3 length: 12 residues. The CDR3 reads CATSRDLSEAFF. CDR3 sequence (DNA): TGTGCCACCAGCAGAGATCTCAGTGAAGCTTTCTTT.

This chain uses TRBV28 with TRBJ1-5; D is unresolved. There are 12 residues in the CDR3. V dropped 2 bases and J dropped 9 bases, with 8 bases sitting between them. The V gene's germline CDR1 is MDHEN and CDR2 SYDVKM. The CDR3 bases are TGTGCCAGCAGTTTAAGCATTCGGCCCCAGCATTTT. Protein sequence: CASSLSIRPQHF.

The chain is built from TRBV6-5 and TRBJ1-3; the D is unclear. Germline assignment: CDR1 MNHEY and CDR2 SVGAGI. The CDR3 runs 14 residues. V was cut by 4 bases and J by 0 bases, with 7 bases left in between. The CDR3 nucleotides are TGTGCCAGCAGTTCACTAAGCTCTGGAAACACCATATATTTT. This codes for CASSSLSSGNTIYF.

The chain employs TRBV10-3 and TRBJ2-3, with 9 bases matching TRBD2. Trimming at V came to 8 bases and at J to 2 bases, leaving 11 bases not matched to a gene. The CDR3 is made up of 16 amino acids. Germline CDR1 and CDR2: ENHRY and SYGVKD. CDR3 DNA: TGTGCCATCGGATTCTATGCGGGGGGGCCCACAGATACGCAGTATTTT. Residues: CAIGFYAGGPTDTQYF.

The V call is TRBV9, the J call TRBJ1-2; possible D gene TRBD1, 6 bases. V was trimmed by 4 bases and J by 3 bases, leaving 13 bases between them. The CDR3 spans 14 residues. The germline V gene has CDR1 SGDLS and CDR2 YYNGEE. The CDR3 loop is CASSRDIPDYGYTF. CDR3 in DNA: TGTGCCAGCAGCCGGGACATCCCGGACTATGGCTACACCTTC.

The chain links TRBV7-8 to TRBJ1-1; D is possibly TRBD1 (5 bases). Germline V gene sequence: CDR1 SGHVS, CDR2 FQNEAQ. V lost 1 base and J 7 bases, leaving 10 bases between the germline ends. This CDR3 region has 13 residues. The CDR3 here is CASSLGAGIEAFF. The CDR3 region has the DNA TGTGCCAGCAGCTTAGGGGCAGGGATTGAAGCTTTCTTT. The full variable domain, completed using reference TRBV7-8 and TRBJ1-1, is GAGVSQSPRYKVAKRGQDVALRCDPISGHVSLFWYQQALGQGPEFLTYFQNEAQLDKSGLPSDRFFAERPEGSVSTLKIQRTQQEDSAVYLCASSLGAGIEAFFGQGTRLTVV.

V gene TRBV6-5 combines with J gene TRBJ2-2; 7 bases line up with TRBD1. The trim removed 8 bases at V and 1 base at J, leaving 7 bases unmatched. Germline V lookup: CDR1 MNHEY, CDR2 SVGAGI. The CDR3 is 15 amino acids. In DNA, the CDR3 is TGTGCCAGCCGACCGGGACAGCTGAACACCGGGGAGCTGTTTTTT. It is translated as CASRPGQLNTGELFF.

The CDR3 region has the DNA TGCGCCAGCAGACCGGGACAGCAAGATACGCAGTATTTT. Translation gives CASRPGQQDTQYF. This chain connects TRBV10-2 to TRBJ2-3, with 7 bases matching TRBD1. The CDR3 runs 13 residues. The V and J ends lost 6 bases and 5 bases, in that order; junction bases with no gene match: 5. Germline assignment: CDR1 WSHSY and CDR2 SAAADI.

V usage is TRBV30 and J usage is TRBJ2-2, with D uncertain. The V gene lost 4 bases and the J gene lost 2 bases, with 2 bases spanning the gap. Germline V CDR1 and CDR2: GTSNPN, SVGIG (reference sequence). This CDR3 contains 11 residues. CDR3 in amino acids: CAWTNTGELFF. The CDR3 region has the DNA TGTGCCTGGACTAACACCGGGGAGCTGTTTTTT.

The sample holds one count of this clone. The rearrangement joins TRBV5-6 to TRBJ1-5; D remains unclear. Germline V CDR1 and CDR2: SGHDT, YYEEEE. Trimming removed 0 bases from V and 7 bases from J, with 5 bases in between. The CDR3 extends over 12 amino acids. CDR3 nucleotides: TGTGCCAGCAGCTTGGCCGGGCAGCCCCAGCATTTT. Its translation: CASSLAGQPQHF.

The gene calls are TRBV4-1 and TRBJ2-7; D remains unclear. The length of the CDR3 is 16 residues. Germline CDR1 MGHRA, CDR2 YSYEKL. V lost 0 bases and J lost 2, with 14 bases in between. CDR3 DNA: TGCGCCAGCAGCCAAGACATTGGGCAGGTTGCCTACGAGCAGTACTTC. This sequence encodes CASSQDIGQVAYEQYF.

V usage is TRBV6-1 and J usage is TRBJ1-4; a possible D gene is TRBD1 (5 bases). V lost 4 bases, J lost 8 bases, and 14 bases lay in between. The CDR3 is 14 residues long. CDR1 MNHNS and CDR2 SASEGT come from the germline V gene. CDR3 protein: CASSGQGSEEKLFF. DNA for the CDR3: TGTGCCAGCAGTGGTCAGGGATCGGAGGAAAAACTGTTTTTT.